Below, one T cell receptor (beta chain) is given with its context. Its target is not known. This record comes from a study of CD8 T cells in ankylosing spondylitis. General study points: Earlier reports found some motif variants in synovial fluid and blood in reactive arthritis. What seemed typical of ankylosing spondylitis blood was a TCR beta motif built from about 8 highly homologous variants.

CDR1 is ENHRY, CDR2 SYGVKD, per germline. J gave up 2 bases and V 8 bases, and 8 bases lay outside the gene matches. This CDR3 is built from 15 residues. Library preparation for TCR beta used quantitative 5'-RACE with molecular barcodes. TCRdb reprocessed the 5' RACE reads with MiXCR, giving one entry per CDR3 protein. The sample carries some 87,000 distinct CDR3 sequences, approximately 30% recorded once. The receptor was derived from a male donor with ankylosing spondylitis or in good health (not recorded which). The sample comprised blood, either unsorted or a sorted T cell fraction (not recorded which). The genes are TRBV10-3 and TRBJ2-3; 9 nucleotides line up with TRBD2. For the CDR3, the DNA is TGTGCCATCTCCTGGCTAGCGGGAACCACAGATACGCAGTATTTT. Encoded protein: CAISWLAGTTDTQYF.